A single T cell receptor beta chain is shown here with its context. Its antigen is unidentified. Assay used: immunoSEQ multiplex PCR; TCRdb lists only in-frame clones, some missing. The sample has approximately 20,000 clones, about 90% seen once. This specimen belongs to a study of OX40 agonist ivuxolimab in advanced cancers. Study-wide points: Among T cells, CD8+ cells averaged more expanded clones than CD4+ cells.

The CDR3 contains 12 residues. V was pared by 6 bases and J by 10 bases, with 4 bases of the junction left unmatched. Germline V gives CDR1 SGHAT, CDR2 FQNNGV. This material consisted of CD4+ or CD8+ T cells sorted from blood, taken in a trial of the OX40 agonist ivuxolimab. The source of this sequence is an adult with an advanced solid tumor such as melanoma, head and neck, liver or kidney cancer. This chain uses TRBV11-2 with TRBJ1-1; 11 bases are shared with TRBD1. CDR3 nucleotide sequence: TGTGCCAGCAGAACCGGGACAGGGGGAGCTTTCTTT. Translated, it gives CASRTGTGGAFF.